The source of this T cell receptor (beta chain) is a study of beta chain features in type 1 diabetes. Study overall: Sorted cells, about 99 million in number, were examined across all samples. Study-wide results and limits: Patients' naive, central memory and regulatory TCRB repertoires appeared more alike than those of healthy donors. Patients and controls would share equally any PCR tilt toward shorter templates.

Germline values: CDR1 MNHEY, CDR2 SVGAGI. V lost 6 bases, J lost 1 base, and 12 bases lay in between. CDR3 size: 15 residues. This clone has a handful of counts. Antigen specificity is unknown. All of the isolated RNA was reverse transcribed, so expressed TCRB transcripts were sequenced. Naive, central memory and regulatory T cell samples averaged roughly 3.5 million immunoSEQ reads each. The table came from immunoSEQ multiplex PCR; TCRdb's copy has only in-frame clones and leaves some out. The profile shows 400,000 to 550,000 clones, approximately 10% of them singletons. The chain is built from TRBV6-5 and TRBJ2-2; D tentatively reads TRBD1 or TRBD2 (5 bases each). Material: naive CD4+ T cells from blood. The TCR sequence derives from a woman between 18 and 29 years old in good health. CDR3 bases: TGTGCCAGCAGGGGACGGGCGGGGAACACCGGGGAGCTGTTTTTT. Translation gives CASRGRAGNTGELFF.